These 28 T cell receptor beta chains share one sample of origin, sequenced in a study of glioma-infiltrating T cells after dendritic cell vaccination. Measured with immunoSEQ multiplex PCR; TCRdb has only the in-frame clones, and not every one. The top ten hold 8.5% of the sample, which has tens of thousands of clones, about 85% seen once. The time point: after dendritic cell vaccination, including at tumor progression/relapse. The sample in question was blood, obtained after dendritic cell vaccination. Every receptor here comes from a human donor with glioblastoma.

The chain uses TRBV27 and TRBJ2-1, with 7 bases that match TRBD2. The CDR3 sequence is 16 residues long. J lost 0 bases, V lost 0 bases, and 2 bases had no gene match. Germline CDR1 is MNHEY and CDR2 is SMNVEV (reference sequence). The CDR3 sequence is CASSLSAGDSYNEQFF. The CDR3 nucleotides read TGTGCCAGCAGTTTATCGGCGGGGGACTCCTACAATGAGCAGTTCTTC.

The chain is built from TRBV4-2 and TRBJ1-5; maybe TRBD1 (5 bases). CDR1 and CDR2 from the germline V gene are LGHNA and YNFKEQ. This CDR3 is 14 amino acids long. V was clipped by 3 bases and J by 2 bases, with 8 bases between them. The CDR3 here is CASSQGQGNQPQHF. Written as DNA, the CDR3 is TGTGCCAGCAGCCAGGGGCAGGGCAATCAGCCCCAGCATTTT.

V is TRBV18 and J is TRBJ2-1; TRBD2 might be the D (6 bases). Germline V gives CDR1 KGHSH, CDR2 LQKENI. The ends were cut back, 8 bases at V and 9 bases at J, with 20 bases in the middle. This CDR3 has 14 amino acids. CDR3 residues: CASAEGFENSEQFF. The CDR3 bases are TGTGCCAGCGCGGAGGGGTTCGAGAACAGTGAGCAGTTCTTC.

The rearrangement joins TRBV7-2 to TRBJ2-1; 8 bases are shared with TRBD2. This CDR3 has 14 residues. Germline CDR1 is SGHTA and CDR2 is FQGNSA. V lost 8 bases and J lost 10; bases outside the gene matches: 13. CDR3 residues: CASGRSPSGSEQFF. The CDR3 DNA reads TGTGCCAGCGGGAGATCTCCTAGCGGGTCAGAGCAGTTCTTC. The full variable domain, its missing parts supplied by reference TRBV7-2 and TRBJ2-1, is GAGVSQSPSNKVTEKGKDVELRCDPISGHTALYWYRQSLGQGLEFLIYFQGNSAPDKSGLPSDRFSAERTGGSVSTLTIQRTQQEDSAVYLCASGRSPSGSEQFFGPGTRLTVL.

This chain links TRBV6-1 with TRBJ2-2, with unresolved D. V was cut by 6 bases and J by 3 bases, with 8 bases left in between. The CDR3 totals 13 residues. Germline CDR1 and CDR2: MNHNS and SASEGT. CDR3: CASRAGYTGELFF. CDR3 DNA sequence: TGTGCCAGCAGGGCAGGTTACACCGGGGAGCTGTTTTTT.

The chain joins TRBV7-3 to TRBJ2-7; the match to TRBD1 covers 9 bases. The CDR3 length is 14 residues. CDR1 and CDR2 from the germline V gene are SGHTA and FQGTGA. J was trimmed by 8 bases and V by 4 bases; bases with no gene match: 9. Written as DNA, the CDR3 is TGTGCCAGCAGCTCGGCCGGGACAGGGAACAAGCAGTACTTC. It is translated as CASSSAGTGNKQYF.

V and J are TRBV7-9 and TRBJ2-7; TRBD1 matches 8 bases. With 5 bases clipped from V and 0 bases from J, the junction kept 9 bases outside the gene matches. The CDR3 sequence is 16 residues long. Per the germline V gene, CDR1 is SEHNR and CDR2 is FQNEAQ (reference sequence). In nucleotides, the CDR3 is TGTGCCAGCAGCCCTCGGACAGGGCCCCTCTCCTACGAGCAGTACTTC. Its translation is CASSPRTGPLSYEQYF. Drawing the rest from reference TRBV7-9 and TRBJ2-7, the complete variable domain is DTGVSQNPRHKITKRGQNVTFRCDPISEHNRLYWYRQTLGQGPEFLTYFQNEAQLEKSRLLSDRFSAERPKGSFSTLEIQRTEQGDSAMYLCASSPRTGPLSYEQYFGPGTRLTVT.

The rearrangement joins TRBV28 to TRBJ2-5, with 7 bases identical to TRBD2. CDR3 length: 15 residues. Per the germline V gene, CDR1 is MDHEN and CDR2 is SYDVKM. J gave up 1 base and V 3 bases, and 5 bases lay outside the gene matches. The CDR3 DNA sequence: TGTGCCAGCAGTTTTTCGTCGGGAGGCCAAGAGACCCAGTACTTC. Protein sequence: CASSFSSGGQETQYF.

This clone was detected once. The V gene is TRBV4-3, the J gene TRBJ1-2, with TRBD1 as a possible D gene (5 bases). Between the trimmed V and J ends, which lost 0 bases and 6 bases, there was a span of 14 bases. CDR3 length: 15 residues. CDR1 and CDR2 (germline): LGHNA, YSLEER. The CDR3, as DNA: TGCGCCAGCAGCCAAGAGGCGACAGTGAATAATGGCTACACCTTC. It encodes CASSQEATVNNGYTF.

This sequence joins TRBV7-2 and TRBJ2-5, with 8 bases lining up with TRBD2. This CDR3 is 15 amino acids long. Germline V gives CDR1 SGHTA, CDR2 FQGNSA. The V segment lost 4 bases and the J segment 3 bases; nucleotides outside the gene matches: 7. The chain's CDR3 is CASSSGGAGKETQYF. CDR3 DNA sequence: TGTGCCAGCAGCTCCGGGGGGGCAGGGAAAGAGACCCAGTACTTC.

J is TRBJ1-2 and V is TRBV19; possibly TRBD1 for D (5 bases). Germline CDR1 and CDR2: LNHDA and SQIVND (reference sequence). The CDR3 has 16 residues. V lost 4 bases and J lost 7, with 22 bases in between. The CDR3 here is CASSTGGGKGGAGYTF. The CDR3 DNA follows: TGTGCCAGTAGTACCGGTGGCGGGAAGGGAGGGGCTGGCTACACCTTC.

The chain links TRBV6-1 to TRBJ1-5; TRBD1 might be the D (5 bases). In germline, CDR1 is MNHNS, CDR2 SASEGT. The CDR3 sequence is 13 residues long. The V and J ends lost 5 bases and 5 bases respectively, with 10 bases between them. The CDR3 loop reads CASSSFRDQPQHF. The CDR3 DNA reads as TGTGCCAGCAGTAGTTTCAGGGATCAGCCCCAGCATTTT.

The chain is built from TRBV7-3 and TRBJ2-7; D not resolved. The CDR3 consists of 13 residues. The V end was cut by 4 bases, the J end by 0 bases, with 7 bases between. The germline V gene encodes CDR1 SGHTA and CDR2 FQGTGA. In DNA form, the CDR3 reads TGTGCCAGCAGCTCCTCTCCCTCCTACGAGCAGTACTTC. Translation: CASSSSPSYEQYF.

V gene TRBV22-1 combines with J gene TRBJ2-6; the DNA was not compared with TRBD2, the D call given in the table. TRBV22-1 is given as a pseudogene. The CDR3 has 17 residues. The CDR3 here is CPGRLRSEQSRANVLTF. CDR3 nucleotide sequence: TGTCCTGGGAGACTTCGAAGCGAACAAAGTCGGGCCAACGTCCTGACTTTC.

V and J are TRBV27 and TRBJ2-1; TRBD2 agrees at 8 bases. V shed 5 bases, J shed 7 bases, and the junction held 10 bases outside the gene matches. Germline V CDR1 and CDR2: MNHEY, SMNVEV (reference sequence). This CDR3 is built from 15 residues. CDR3 sequence reads: CASSTRTSNGNEQFF. The CDR3 bases are TGTGCCAGCAGTACCCGGACTAGCAACGGGAATGAGCAGTTCTTC.

The genes are TRBV11-2 and TRBJ1-5, with a possible D match to TRBD1 (6 bases). The CDR3 totals 14 residues. Between the trimmed V and J ends, which lost 1 base and 4 bases, there was a span of 8 bases. CDR1 and CDR2 from the germline V gene are SGHAT and FQNNGV. CDR3 region: CASSLGTDNQPQHF. The CDR3 nucleotides are TGTGCCAGCAGCTTAGGGACAGATAATCAGCCCCAGCATTTT.

The V call is TRBV6-5, the J call TRBJ1-1; no reliable D call. The V end was cut by 5 bases, the J end by 4 bases, with 14 bases between. The CDR3 has 14 amino acids. Germline V lookup: CDR1 MNHEY, CDR2 SVGAGI. For the CDR3, the DNA is TGTGCCAGCAGTCGAGGCTGGCCGGGCACTGAAGCTTTCTTT. This encodes CASSRGWPGTEAFF.

The V and J genes are TRBV6-5 and TRBJ1-1; D perhaps matches TRBD1 (5 bases). This CDR3 region has 13 residues. Trimming left V 6 bases short and J 0 bases short, with 8 bases between. The V gene's germline CDR1 is MNHEY and CDR2 SVGAGI. CDR3 nucleotide sequence: TGTGCCAGCAGGAAGGGGATGAACACTGAAGCTTTCTTT. Encoded protein: CASRKGMNTEAFF.

This chain's CDR3 is CASRTSGNEQFF. The CDR3 nucleotides read TGTGCCAGCAGGACTAGCGGGAATGAGCAGTTCTTC. V is TRBV5-8 and J is TRBJ2-1; 10 positions match TRBD2. The germline V gene has CDR1 SGHTS and CDR2 YDEGEE. V shed 5 bases and J 7 bases; nucleotides not matched to a gene: 0. The CDR3 has 12 residues.

The table lists this clone with a count of one. V is TRBV27 and J is TRBJ1-4; D perhaps matches TRBD1 (6 bases). This CDR3 comprises 14 residues. Deletions cut 6 bases from V and 5 bases from J, with 13 bases between. CDR1 and CDR2 from the germline V gene are MNHEY and SMNVEV (reference sequence). This CDR3 reads CASRRGRGNEKLFF. The CDR3 region has the DNA TGTGCCAGCAGACGGGGGCGGGGGAATGAAAAACTGTTTTTT.

In its sample, this clone was seen a few times. The J gene is TRBJ2-4, the V gene TRBV29-1, with 13 bases that match TRBD2. Germline V lookup: CDR1 SQVTM, CDR2 ANQGSEA. The CDR3 loop spans 16 amino acids. The V and J ends lost 1 base and 2 bases, in that order; junction bases with no gene match: 2. In DNA, the CDR3 is TGCAGCGTTGAAGGACTAGCGGGAGGACCCAAAAACATTCAGTACTTC. As protein: CSVEGLAGGPKNIQYF.

This clone appeared a single time. The chain has TRBV6-1 and TRBJ1-5, with 11 nucleotides matching TRBD1. The J segment lost 3 bases and the V segment lost 4 bases, leaving 5 bases of the junction unmatched. The germline gives CDR1 MNHNS, CDR2 SASEGT. This CDR3 is 16 amino acids long. The CDR3 spells CASSVWTGGINQPQHF. The CDR3, as DNA: TGTGCCAGCAGTGTTTGGACAGGGGGCATCAATCAGCCCCAGCATTTT.

The V gene is TRBV7-9, the J gene TRBJ2-7; 13 bases are a match to TRBD2. The CDR3 contains 16 residues. Looked up from germline, CDR1 is SEHNR and CDR2 is FQNEAQ (reference sequence). The trim removed 5 bases at V and 0 bases at J, leaving 4 bases unmatched. CDR3: CASSKGLAGNSYEQYF. In DNA, the CDR3 is TGTGCCAGCAGCAAGGGACTAGCGGGGAACTCCTACGAGCAGTACTTC.

This CDR3 reads CASSTTGGAYNEQFF. CDR3 nucleotides: TGCGCCAGCAGCACGACAGGGGGCGCGTACAATGAGCAGTTCTTC. This chain uses TRBV5-1 with TRBJ2-1; 10 positions match TRBD1. This CDR3 spans 15 amino acids. From germline, CDR1 is SGHRS and CDR2 YFSETQ. The V gene end was trimmed by 4 bases and the J gene end by 4 bases; junction bases not matched to a gene: 5.

This clone was seen once. The rearrangement links TRBV19 to TRBJ1-2; 9 bases match TRBD1. This CDR3 has 17 residues. Germline V gene sequence: CDR1 LNHDA, CDR2 SQIVND (reference sequence). Trimming removed 5 bases from V and 2 bases from J; junction bases left unmatched: 12. The CDR3 sequence is CASSGGGTGGWNYGYTF. DNA of the CDR3: TGTGCCAGTAGTGGCGGGGGAACAGGGGGCTGGAACTATGGCTACACCTTC.

The V and J genes are TRBV4-3 and TRBJ2-1; tentative D call: TRBD2 (6 bases). The CDR3 loop spans 14 amino acids. The V gene lost 4 bases and the J gene lost 5 bases, with 12 bases spanning the gap. Germline-derived CDR1 and CDR2 are LGHNA and YSLEER. DNA for the CDR3: TGCGCCAGCAGCCGGGGAGGCAGGGACAATGAGCAGTTCTTC. The encoded protein is CASSRGGRDNEQFF.

The V and J genes are TRBV19 and TRBJ1-5; the D is unclear. The CDR3 consists of 13 residues. CDR1 is LNHDA, CDR2 SQIVND, per germline (reference sequence). Trimming took off 2 bases at V and 7 bases at J, with 9 bases between the two ends. The CDR3 DNA reads TGTGCCAGTAGTATAAGTTGGCGGCAGCCCCAGCATTTT. This gives the protein CASSISWRQPQHF.

V usage is TRBV27 and J usage is TRBJ2-3, with D perhaps TRBD2 (5 bases). V was pared by 0 bases and J by 1 base, with 8 bases between. Germline CDR1 and CDR2: MNHEY and SMNVEV (reference sequence). This CDR3 is built from 15 residues. Here the CDR3 DNA reads TGTGCCAGCAGTTTATCGAGGGCTCGCACAGATACGCAGTATTTT. Residues: CASSLSRARTDTQYF.